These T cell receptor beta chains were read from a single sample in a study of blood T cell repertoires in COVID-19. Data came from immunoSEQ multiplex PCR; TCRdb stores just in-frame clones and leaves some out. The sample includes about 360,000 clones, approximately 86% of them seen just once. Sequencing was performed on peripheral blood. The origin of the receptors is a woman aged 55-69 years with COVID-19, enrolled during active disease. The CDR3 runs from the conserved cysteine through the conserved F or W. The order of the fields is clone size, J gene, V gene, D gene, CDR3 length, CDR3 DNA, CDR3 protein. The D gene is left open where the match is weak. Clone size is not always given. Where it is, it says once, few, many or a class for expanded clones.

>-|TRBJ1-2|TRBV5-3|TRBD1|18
TGTGCCAGAAGCTTGGAAATGACGGGACAGGGGGCGCGAGTCGGCTACACCTTC
CARSLEMTGQGARVGYTF
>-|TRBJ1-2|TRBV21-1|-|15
TGTGCCAGCAGCCCTATTCTACAGGGTATGTGTGGCTACACCTTC
CASSPILQGMCGYTF
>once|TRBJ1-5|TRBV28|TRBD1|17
TGTGCCAGCAGTTTATTCCCGACAGGGACTCTTAATCAGCCCCAGCATTTT
CASSLFPTGTLNQPQHF
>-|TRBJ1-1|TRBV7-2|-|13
TGTGCCAGCAGCTTAGCCCCAGGGACTGAAGCTTTCTTT
CASSLAPGTEAFF
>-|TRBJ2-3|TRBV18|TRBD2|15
TGTGCCAGCTCACCGCGGACTAGCGGGGCAGATACGCAGTATTTT
CASSPRTSGADTQYF
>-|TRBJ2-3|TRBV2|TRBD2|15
TGTGCCAGCAGTAAACTAGCGGGTGGCACAGATACGCAGTATTTT
CASSKLAGGTDTQYF
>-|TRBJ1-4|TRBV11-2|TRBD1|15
TGTGCCAGCAGCCGCCTGGGACAGACTAATGAAAAACTGTTTTTT
CASSRLGQTNEKLFF
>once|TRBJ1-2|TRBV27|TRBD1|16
TGTGCCAGCACCTCCCAAGGGCCAGGGGGCTTCTATGGCTACACCTTC
CASTSQGPGGFYGYTF
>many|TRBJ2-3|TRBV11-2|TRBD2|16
TGTGCCAGCAGCCCCCGGGCTAGCGGCACCACAGATACGCAGTATTTT
CASSPRASGTTDTQYF
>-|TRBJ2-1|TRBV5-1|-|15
TGCGCCAGCAGCTATGGACTGGAAAACTACAATGAGCAGTTCTTC
CASSYGLENYNEQFF
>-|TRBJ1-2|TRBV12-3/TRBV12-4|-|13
TGTGCCAGCAACGATGACAGGAACTATGGCTACACCTTC
CASNDDRNYGYTF
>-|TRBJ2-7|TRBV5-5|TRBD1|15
TGTGCCAGCAGCTTTAGGGGACAGGGTTCCTACGAGCAGTACTTC
CASSFRGQGSYEQYF
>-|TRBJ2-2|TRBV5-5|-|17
TGTGCCAGCAGCCAGGAAGGGGGACGAGCGAACACCGGGGAGCTGTTTTTT
CASSQEGGRANTGELFF
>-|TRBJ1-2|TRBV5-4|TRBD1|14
TGTGCCAGCAGCTTGGGAGGGGGCAACTATGGCTACACCTTC
CASSLGGGNYGYTF
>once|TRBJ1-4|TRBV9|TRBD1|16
TGTGCCAGCAGCCCGGTGGGACAGGGGCAGAATGAAAAACTGTTTTTT
CASSPVGQGQNEKLFF
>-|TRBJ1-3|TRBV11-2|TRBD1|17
TGTGCCAGCAGCTTAGTTGGGCAGGGGGCCTCTGGAAACACCATATATTTT
CASSLVGQGASGNTIYF
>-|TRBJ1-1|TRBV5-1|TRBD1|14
TGCGCCAGCAGCTTAAGACAGGGTTACACTGAAGCTTTCTTT
CASSLRQGYTEAFF